The 16 T cell receptor beta chains below all came from one sample that was sequenced in a study of vaccination effects on CD4 cells after COVID-19. Their target antigens are unknown. TCRdb's table, derived via immunoSEQ multiplex PCR, lists solely in-frame clones and lacks some. In the table there are 25,000 to 30,000 clones, roughly 71% of which are singletons. Before any sequencing was done, the ViraFEST assay used viral peptide pools to expand antigen-specific CD4+ T cells. Once cultured for roughly ten days, the cells underwent separation to obtain CD4+ T cells. Participants got two doses of BNT162b2 or mRNA-1273 vaccine. The sequences come from CD4+ T cells from PBMCs cultured with HCoV-NL63 spike peptides, collected after COVID-19 vaccination. The source of these receptors is a human donor who received a COVID-19 vaccine.

A single count supports this clone. V gene TRBV5-1 combines with J gene TRBJ2-1; weak D call: TRBD2 (6 bases). Germline CDR1 reads SGHRS; CDR2 reads YFSETQ. The CDR3 is 15 residues long. With 0 bases removed from V and 8 bases from J, the gap between germline ends came to 15 bases. The CDR3 DNA sequence: TGCGCCAGCAGCTTGGAGGGACTCCCTGAACATGAGCAGTTCTTC. This gives the protein CASSLEGLPEHEQFF. The whole variable domain, remainder taken from reference TRBV5-1 and TRBJ2-1, is KAGVTQTPRYLIKTRGQQVTLSCSPISGHRSVSWYQQTPGQGLQFLFEYFSETQRNKGNFPGRFSGRQFSNSRSEMNVSTLELGDSALYLCASSLEGLPEHEQFFGPGTRLTVL.

V gene TRBV19 combines with J gene TRBJ2-1, with 8 bases fitting TRBD2. Per germline, CDR1 LNHDA and CDR2 SQIVND (reference sequence). J was trimmed by 3 bases and V by 7 bases; bases with no gene match: 8. The CDR3 is 15 amino acids. The CDR3 protein is CASTDPGLVYNEQFF. CDR3 coding DNA: TGTGCCAGTACCGACCCGGGACTAGTCTACAATGAGCAGTTCTTC.

The chain is built from TRBV5-1 and TRBJ1-2, with 7 bases matching TRBD1. V was pared by 4 bases and J by 5 bases, with 23 bases of the junction left unmatched. CDR1 and CDR2 from the germline V gene are SGHRS and YFSETQ. The CDR3 sequence is 19 residues long. CDR3 loop: CASSPRMTVDRALGYGYTF. The CDR3 nucleotides read TGCGCCAGCAGCCCCAGAATGACCGTTGACAGGGCCCTAGGGTATGGCTACACCTTC. The full variable domain, with the rest looked up from reference TRBV5-1 and TRBJ1-2, is KAGVTQTPRYLIKTRGQQVTLSCSPISGHRSVSWYQQTPGQGLQFLFEYFSETQRNKGNFPGRFSGRQFSNSRSEMNVSTLELGDSALYLCASSPRMTVDRALGYGYTFGSGTRLTVV.

V is TRBV5-4 and J is TRBJ2-7; TRBD2 agrees at 10 bases. In germline, CDR1 is SGHNT, CDR2 YYREEE (reference sequence). V lost 3 bases and J lost 3; bases outside the gene matches: 3. This CDR3 is built from 14 residues. The CDR3 sequence: CASSSSGGVYEQYF. CDR3 DNA: TGTGCCAGCAGCTCTAGCGGGGGAGTCTACGAGCAGTACTTC.

This CDR3 reads CASTESSYNEQFF. The CDR3 DNA follows: TGTGCCAGCACAGAAAGCTCCTACAATGAGCAGTTCTTC. The chain links TRBV4-2 to TRBJ2-1, with D uncertain. Germline V gene sequence: CDR1 LGHNA, CDR2 YNFKEQ. With 7 bases removed from V and 0 bases from J, the gap between germline ends came to 7 bases. There are 13 residues in the CDR3.

The gene calls are TRBV4-1 and TRBJ1-2; tentative D call: TRBD1 (6 bases). This CDR3 contains 15 residues. Germline lookup yields CDR1 MGHRA and CDR2 YSYEKL. V lost 4 bases to trimming and J lost 5 bases, with 17 bases between them. The CDR3, as DNA: TGCGCCAGCAGCCTTCACTCGGACAGCGCTTATGGCTACACCTTC. It translates to CASSLHSDSAYGYTF.

This clone showed up just a few times. CDR3 amino acids: CASSQEFMGVGELFF. The CDR3 bases are TGCGCCAGCAGCCAAGAATTCATGGGAGTCGGGGAGCTGTTTTTT. The chain employs TRBV4-1 and TRBJ2-2; possible D gene TRBD2, 5 bases. Looked up from germline, CDR1 is MGHRA and CDR2 is YSYEKL. The CDR3 runs to 15 residues. V was pared by 0 bases and J by 7 bases, with 12 bases between.

The CDR3 nucleotides are TGTGCCAGCAGCTTGGCCGGGGACGGAAATAATTCACCCCTCCACTTT. As protein: CASSLAGDGNNSPLHF. This chain connects TRBV5-5 to TRBJ1-6; D might be TRBD1 (5 bases). V lost 0 bases and J 5 bases, leaving 12 bases between the germline ends. The CDR3 contains 16 residues. CDR1 is SGHKS and CDR2 is YYEKEE in the germline V gene (reference sequence).

V is TRBV5-1 and J is TRBJ2-6; 11 bases map to TRBD2. The V gene's germline CDR1 is SGHRS and CDR2 YFSETQ. Trimming removed 2 bases from V and 1 base from J; junction bases left unmatched: 8. The CDR3 contains 19 residues. The CDR3 protein is CASSLSGTSGFSGANVLTF. The CDR3 DNA follows: TGCGCCAGCAGCTTATCCGGGACTAGCGGATTTTCTGGGGCCAACGTCCTGACTTTC.

The V gene is TRBV19, the J gene TRBJ1-2; D gene unclear. V lost 5 bases, J lost 6 bases, and 16 bases lay in between. Germline V gives CDR1 LNHDA, CDR2 SQIVND (reference sequence). The CDR3 covers 14 residues. The CDR3 DNA sequence: TGTGCCAGTAGTCCGGACTTATCCTGGGATGGCTACACCTTC. Its protein is CASSPDLSWDGYTF.

The chain recombines TRBV6-1 with TRBJ2-1; 7 nucleotides match TRBD2. This CDR3 has 17 residues. Germline assignment: CDR1 MNHNS and CDR2 SASEGT. The V segment lost 1 base and the J segment 4 bases; nucleotides outside the gene matches: 10. The CDR3 here is CASSEGFGGGPYNEQFF. The CDR3 DNA reads as TGTGCCAGCAGTGAAGGGTTTGGGGGAGGGCCGTACAATGAGCAGTTCTTC.

The CDR3 reads CASSHSPDIWDTIYF. The CDR3 nucleotides read TGTGCCAGCAGCCACTCTCCGGATATCTGGGACACCATATATTTT. V is TRBV4-2 and J is TRBJ1-3; D is uncertain. Germline CDR1 and CDR2: LGHNA and YNFKEQ. The CDR3 is made up of 15 amino acids. V was clipped by 3 bases and J by 8 bases, with 17 bases between them.

The J gene is TRBJ2-3, the V gene TRBV18, with D perhaps TRBD2 (5 bases). Trimming pared 0 bases from V and 0 bases from J, leaving 10 bases between. This CDR3 comprises 16 residues. The V gene's germline CDR1 is KGHSH and CDR2 LQKENI. In DNA, the CDR3 is TGTGCCAGCTCACCACCGAGCGGTGTCAGCACAGATACGCAGTATTTT. It yields the protein CASSPPSGVSTDTQYF.

CDR3 sequence (DNA): TGTGCCAGCAGTTCAATAGATTGGAAAGCTTTCTTT. Translation gives CASSSIDWKAFF. The V call is TRBV6-5, the J call TRBJ1-1; D unresolved. This CDR3 region has 12 residues. The germline V and J ends were trimmed by 4 bases and 9 bases, with 12 bases remaining between them. Germline CDR1 and CDR2: MNHEY and SVGAGI.

The rearrangement uses TRBV6-5 and TRBJ1-4, with D unresolved. The CDR3 is made up of 14 amino acids. Deletions cut 7 bases from V and 2 bases from J, with 11 bases between. Germline V gives CDR1 MNHEY, CDR2 SVGAGI. Here the CDR3 DNA reads TGTGCCAGCACCACCGCGGCGACTAATGAAAAACTGTTTTTT. It codes for CASTTAATNEKLFF.

This chain connects TRBV5-4 to TRBJ2-1; the match to TRBD2 covers 12 bases. J was trimmed by 4 bases and V by 4 bases; bases with no gene match: 6. From germline, CDR1 is SGHNT and CDR2 YYREEE (reference sequence). The CDR3 sequence is 16 residues long. CDR3 loop: CASSPRLAGVYNEQFF. CDR3 sequence (DNA): TGTGCCAGCAGCCCAAGACTAGCGGGGGTATACAATGAGCAGTTCTTC. Supplemented by reference TRBV5-4 and TRBJ2-1, the full variable domain reads ETGVTQSPTHLIKTRGQQVTLRCSSQSGHNTVSWYQQALGQGPQFIFQYYREEENGRGNFPPRFSGLQFPNYSSELNVNALELDDSALYLCASSPRLAGVYNEQFFGPGTRLTVL.